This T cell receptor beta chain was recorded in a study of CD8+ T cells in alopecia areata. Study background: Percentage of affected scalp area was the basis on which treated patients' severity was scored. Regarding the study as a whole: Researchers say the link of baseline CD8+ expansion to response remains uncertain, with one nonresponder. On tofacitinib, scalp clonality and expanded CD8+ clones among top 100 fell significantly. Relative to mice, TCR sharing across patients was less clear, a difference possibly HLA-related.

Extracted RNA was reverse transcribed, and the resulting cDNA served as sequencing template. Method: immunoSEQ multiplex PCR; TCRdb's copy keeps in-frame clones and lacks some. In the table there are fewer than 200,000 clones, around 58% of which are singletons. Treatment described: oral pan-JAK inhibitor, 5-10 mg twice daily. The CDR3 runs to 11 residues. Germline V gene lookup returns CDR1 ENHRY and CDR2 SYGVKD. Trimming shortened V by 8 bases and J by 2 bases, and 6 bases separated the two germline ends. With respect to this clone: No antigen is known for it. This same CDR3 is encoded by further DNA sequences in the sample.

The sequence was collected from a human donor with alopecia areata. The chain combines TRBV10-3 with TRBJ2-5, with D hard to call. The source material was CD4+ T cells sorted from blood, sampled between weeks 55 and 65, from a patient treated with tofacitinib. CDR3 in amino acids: CAISAQETQYF. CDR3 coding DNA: TGTGCCATCTCCGCACAAGAGACCCAGTACTTC.